The entry below describes one T cell receptor (beta chain). Authors' analysis steps: Reference gene primer amplification in the assay estimated nucleated cell counts. Data came from immunoSEQ multiplex PCR; TCRdb stores just in-frame clones and leaves some out. Clone size and the V and J calls come from that table; the DNA yielded D and trimming. Among some 60,000 clones, about 80% were seen once, and the ten largest hold 3.5%. This CDR3 is built from 18 residues. In germline, CDR1 is SGHTA, CDR2 FQGNSA. Unmatched junction bases numbered 12, after V lost 5 bases and J lost 0 bases. This specimen belongs to a study of blood T cell repertoires in COVID-19. In the study overall: Specimens from acute and convalescent COVID-19 originated in the United States, Italy and Spain. Sources were T cells, B-cell-depleted T cells, or PBMCs; the material itself was cDNA or gDNA.

The chain combines TRBV7-2 with TRBJ2-7, with TRBD2 matching over 11 bases. This clonotype was sampled from a woman of 80 years or more with acute or convalescent COVID-19. Material: peripheral blood. The CDR3: CASSGIQLAGEYSYEQYF. The CDR3 DNA reads TGTGCCAGCAGCGGTATACAACTAGCGGGGGAGTACTCCTACGAGCAGTACTTC.